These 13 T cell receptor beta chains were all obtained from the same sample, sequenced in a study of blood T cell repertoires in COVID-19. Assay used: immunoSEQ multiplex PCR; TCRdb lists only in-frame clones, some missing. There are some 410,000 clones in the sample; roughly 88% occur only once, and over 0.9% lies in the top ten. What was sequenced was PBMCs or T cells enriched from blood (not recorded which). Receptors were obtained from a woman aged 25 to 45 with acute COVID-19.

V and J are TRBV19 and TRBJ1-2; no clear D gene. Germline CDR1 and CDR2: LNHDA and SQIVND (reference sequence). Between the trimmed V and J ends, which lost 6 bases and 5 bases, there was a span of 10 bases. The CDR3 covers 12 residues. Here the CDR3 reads CASRGGIYGYTF. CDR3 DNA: TGTGCCAGTAGAGGAGGGATTTATGGCTACACCTTC.

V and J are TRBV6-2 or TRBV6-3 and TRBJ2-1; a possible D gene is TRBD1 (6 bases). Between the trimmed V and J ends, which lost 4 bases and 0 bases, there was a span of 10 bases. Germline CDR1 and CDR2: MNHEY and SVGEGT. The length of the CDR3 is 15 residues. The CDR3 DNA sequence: TGTGCCAGCAGTTTTGGGGACACCTCCTACAATGAGCAGTTCTTC. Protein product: CASSFGDTSYNEQFF.

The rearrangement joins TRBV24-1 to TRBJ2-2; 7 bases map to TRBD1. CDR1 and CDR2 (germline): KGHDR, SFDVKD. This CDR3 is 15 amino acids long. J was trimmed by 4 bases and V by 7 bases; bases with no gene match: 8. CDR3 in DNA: TGTGCCACCAGCCCTAGGGGGCTTGGCACCGGGGAGCTGTTTTTT. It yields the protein CATSPRGLGTGELFF.

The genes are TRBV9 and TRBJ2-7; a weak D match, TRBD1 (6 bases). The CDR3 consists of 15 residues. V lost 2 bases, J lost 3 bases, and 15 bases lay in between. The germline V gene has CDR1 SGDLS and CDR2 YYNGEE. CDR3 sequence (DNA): TGTGCCAGCAGCGTCGCCGGGACATTGGGCTACGAGCAGTACTTC. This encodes CASSVAGTLGYEQYF. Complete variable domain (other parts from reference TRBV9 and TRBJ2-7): DSGVTQTPKHLITATGQRVTLRCSPRSGDLSVYWYQQSLDQGLQFLIQYYNGEERAKGNILERFSAQQFPDLHSELNLSSLELGDSALYFCASSVAGTLGYEQYFGPGTRLTVT.

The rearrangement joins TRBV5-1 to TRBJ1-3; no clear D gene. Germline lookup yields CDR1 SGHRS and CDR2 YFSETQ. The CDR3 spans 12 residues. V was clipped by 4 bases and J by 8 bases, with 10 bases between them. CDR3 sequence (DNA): TGCGCCAGCAGCCCATTCGGGGACACCATATATTTT. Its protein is CASSPFGDTIYF.

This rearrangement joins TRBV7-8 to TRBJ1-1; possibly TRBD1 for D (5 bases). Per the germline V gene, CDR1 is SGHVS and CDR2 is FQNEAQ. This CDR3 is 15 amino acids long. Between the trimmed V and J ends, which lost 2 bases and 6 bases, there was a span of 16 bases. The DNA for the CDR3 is TGTGCCAGCAGCTTATACCAGGCGCTAGGGGCTGAAGCTTTCTTT. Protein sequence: CASSLYQALGAEAFF.

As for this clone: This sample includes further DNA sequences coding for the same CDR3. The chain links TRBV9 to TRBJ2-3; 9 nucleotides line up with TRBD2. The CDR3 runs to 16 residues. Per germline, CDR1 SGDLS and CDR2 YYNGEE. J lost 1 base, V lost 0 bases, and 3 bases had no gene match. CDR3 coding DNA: TGTGCCAGCAGCGTAGGTAGCGGGGGCCGCACAGATACGCAGTATTTT. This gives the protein CASSVGSGGRTDTQYF. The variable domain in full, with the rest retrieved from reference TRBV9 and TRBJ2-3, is DSGVTQTPKHLITATGQRVTLRCSPRSGDLSVYWYQQSLDQGLQFLIQYYNGEERAKGNILERFSAQQFPDLHSELNLSSLELGDSALYFCASSVGSGGRTDTQYFGPGTRLTVL.

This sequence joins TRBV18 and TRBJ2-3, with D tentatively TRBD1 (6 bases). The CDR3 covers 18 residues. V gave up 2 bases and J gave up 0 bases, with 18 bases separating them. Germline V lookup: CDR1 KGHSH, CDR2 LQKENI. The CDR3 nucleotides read TGTGCCAGCTCACCAGAAAAAACAGGGCGATCTAGCACAGATACGCAGTATTTT. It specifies CASSPEKTGRSSTDTQYF.

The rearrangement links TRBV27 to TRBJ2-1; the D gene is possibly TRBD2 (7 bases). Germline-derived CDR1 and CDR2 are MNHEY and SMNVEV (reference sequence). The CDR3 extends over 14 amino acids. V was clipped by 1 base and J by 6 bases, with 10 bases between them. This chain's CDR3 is CASSLLGGRNEQFF. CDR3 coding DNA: TGTGCCAGCAGTTTATTGGGGGGGCGCAATGAGCAGTTCTTC.

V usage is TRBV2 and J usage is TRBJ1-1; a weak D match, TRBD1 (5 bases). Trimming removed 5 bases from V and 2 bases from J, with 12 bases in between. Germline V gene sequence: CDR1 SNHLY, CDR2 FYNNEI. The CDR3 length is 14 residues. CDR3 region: CASSLDRYNTEAFF. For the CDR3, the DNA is TGTGCCAGCAGTTTAGACAGATACAACACTGAAGCTTTCTTT.

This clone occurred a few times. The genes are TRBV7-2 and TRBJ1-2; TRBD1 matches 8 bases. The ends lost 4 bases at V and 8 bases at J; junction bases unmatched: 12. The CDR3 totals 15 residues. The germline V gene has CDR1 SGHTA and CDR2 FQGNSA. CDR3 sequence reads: CASSYRDRSFGGYTF. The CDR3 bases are TGTGCCAGCAGCTACCGGGACAGGTCTTTCGGCGGCTACACCTTC.

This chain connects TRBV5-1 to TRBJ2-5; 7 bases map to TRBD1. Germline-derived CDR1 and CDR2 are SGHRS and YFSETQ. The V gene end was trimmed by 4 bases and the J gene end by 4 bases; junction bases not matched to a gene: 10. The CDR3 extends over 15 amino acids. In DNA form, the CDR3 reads TGCGCCAGCAGCCCTGAACCGACAGGGACAGAGACCCAGTACTTC. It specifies CASSPEPTGTETQYF.

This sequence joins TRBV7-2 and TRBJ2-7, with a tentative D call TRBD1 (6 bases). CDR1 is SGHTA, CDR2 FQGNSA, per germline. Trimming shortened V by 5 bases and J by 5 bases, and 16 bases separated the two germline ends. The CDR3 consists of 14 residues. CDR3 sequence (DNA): TGTGCCAGCAGCCTAGGAGGACAGTCCCACGAGCAGTACTTC. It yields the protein CASSLGGQSHEQYF.